This T cell receptor beta chain stems from a study of chemoradiotherapy in HPV16-positive cancers. Study-level findings and limits: Better recurrence-free survival went with HPV-responsive T-cell expansion in HPV16-positive patients.

Remarks on this clone: Its antigen remains unknown.

Clones were sequenced by immunoSEQ multiplex PCR, and TCRdb holds only the in-frame ones, with some missing. The sample yields about 15,000 clones, roughly nine tenths seen once. The V segment lost 6 bases and the J segment 7 bases; nucleotides outside the gene matches: 8. Per the germline V gene, CDR1 is WSHSY and CDR2 is SAAADI. The CDR3 covers 14 residues. The source material was blood, sampled from a patient who underwent chemoradiotherapy. The chain has TRBV10-2 and TRBJ2-2; 7 bases are shared with TRBD1. The source is a human donor with HPV-associated anogenital cancer. The CDR3: CASSLGQTFGELFF. The CDR3 DNA follows: TGCGCCAGCAGCCTGGGACAGACCTTCGGGGAGCTGTTTTTT.